These 23 T cell receptor beta chains were sequenced from one sample in a study. One entry per CDR3 protein, called by TCRdb with MiXCR from the 5' RACE reads. The profile shows just under 6,000 distinct CDR3 sequences, 50% to 60% of them singletons. Sample: naive CD4+ T cells sorted from blood. Specified subset: naive CD4+ T cells, CD4+CD45RA+CD25-. The origin of the receptors is a female donor with breast cancer.

In this sample, this clonotype turned up a few times. This chain uses TRBV12-3 or TRBV12-4 with TRBJ1-5, with D possibly TRBD1 on 5 matching bases. There are 12 residues in the CDR3. Deletions cut 6 bases from V and 7 bases from J, with 10 bases between. The CDR3 protein is CASRGDGQPQHF. The CDR3 DNA follows: TGTGCCAGCAGAGGGGATGGGCAGCCCCAGCATTTT.

The chain is built from TRBV7-9 and TRBJ2-2, with D uncertain. V lost 1 base to trimming and J lost 7 bases, with 4 bases between them. Per germline, CDR1 SEHNR and CDR2 FQNEAQ (reference sequence). The CDR3 spans 12 residues. The CDR3 coding sequence is TGTGCCAGCAGCTTAGTGCTCGGGGAGCTGTTTTTT. Residues: CASSLVLGELFF.

This clonotype was counted between two and nine times. V usage is TRBV5-5 and J usage is TRBJ2-2, with 8 bases matching TRBD1. The germline CDR1 and CDR2 sequences are SGHKS and YYEKEE (reference sequence). V was clipped by 0 bases and J by 0 bases; unmatched bases: 7. This CDR3 is 18 amino acids long. CDR3 sequence reads: CASSLGQGTPTNTGELFF. As DNA, the CDR3 is TGTGCCAGCAGCTTGGGACAGGGGACGCCGACGAACACCGGGGAGCTGTTTTTT.

The chain combines TRBV9 with TRBJ2-1, with 10 bases aligning to TRBD2. This CDR3 contains 17 residues. CDR1 is SGDLS and CDR2 is YYNGEE in the germline V gene. Trimming took 3 bases from V and 3 from J; bases not matched to a gene: 9. CDR3 residues: CASSAELAGGFYNEQFF. The CDR3 nucleotides read TGTGCCAGCAGCGCCGAATTAGCGGGAGGCTTCTACAATGAGCAGTTCTTC. Full variable domain (remainder filled in from reference TRBV9 and TRBJ2-1): DSGVTQTPKHLITATGQRVTLRCSPRSGDLSVYWYQQSLDQGLQFLIQYYNGEERAKGNILERFSAQQFPDLHSELNLSSLELGDSALYFCASSAELAGGFYNEQFFGPGTRLTVL.

The chain recombines TRBV7-6 with TRBJ1-4, with TRBD1 identical over 8 bases. Germline CDR1 reads SGHVS; CDR2 reads FNYEAQ. The J segment lost 8 bases and the V segment lost 4 bases, leaving 6 bases of the junction unmatched. The CDR3 consists of 14 residues. CDR3 residues: CASSSQGAAEKLFF. DNA for the CDR3: TGTGCCAGCAGCTCCCAGGGGGCCGCGGAAAAACTGTTTTTT.

A few counts support this clonotype. The rearrangement uses TRBV10-3 and TRBJ2-3; D could derive from TRBD1 or TRBD2 (7 bases each). V gave up 6 bases and J gave up 5 bases, with 21 bases separating them. The CDR3 is made up of 16 amino acids. In germline, CDR1 is ENHRY, CDR2 SYGVKD. The CDR3 nucleotides read TGTGCCATCAGCTGGGACAGCGGGATCGTACTAGATACGCAGTATTTT. This gives the protein CAISWDSGIVLDTQYF.

This clonotype was seen just once. The CDR3 spells CSAPQSFQETQYF. CDR3 nucleotides: TGCAGTGCCCCACAGAGCTTCCAAGAGACCCAGTACTTC. The chain has TRBV20-1 and TRBJ2-5, with D unclear. Trimming took off 6 bases at V and 1 base at J, with 12 bases between the two ends. Germline CDR1 and CDR2: DFQATT and SNEGSKA (reference sequence). The CDR3 has 13 amino acids.

The chain uses TRBV20-1 and TRBJ2-7, with D hard to call. Germline assignment: CDR1 DFQATT and CDR2 SNEGSKA (reference sequence). The length of the CDR3 is 12 residues. Trimming removed 6 bases at V and 3 bases at J, with 12 bases between. For the CDR3, the DNA is TGCAGTGCCGCTTCCCCGGGCTACGAGCAGTACTTC. The encoded protein is CSAASPGYEQYF.

This clonotype was picked up a small number of times. The V gene is TRBV7-2, the J gene TRBJ2-1; D is ambiguous. This CDR3 region has 13 residues. Germline V gene sequence: CDR1 SGHTA, CDR2 FQGNSA. V lost 4 bases and J 6 bases, leaving 10 bases between the germline ends. The CDR3, as DNA: TGTGCCAGCAGCTGGAAGGGAAGCAATGAGCAGTTCTTC. Its protein product is CASSWKGSNEQFF.

The gene calls are TRBV7-2 and TRBJ2-3; TRBD2 aligns across 8 bases. The germline V gene has CDR1 SGHTA and CDR2 FQGNSA. The CDR3 has 16 amino acids. The trim removed 4 bases at V and 6 bases at J, leaving 12 bases unmatched. The CDR3 protein is CASSSRNIAGSDTQYF. The CDR3 coding sequence is TGTGCCAGCAGCTCTAGAAACATAGCGGGGAGTGATACGCAGTATTTT.

The chain recombines TRBV7-2 with TRBJ1-4; D gene ambiguous. Trimming removed 5 bases at V and 0 bases at J, with 10 bases between. The CDR3 is 15 amino acids. The germline gives CDR1 SGHTA, CDR2 FQGNSA. CDR3 loop: CASSLVPATNEKLFF. The CDR3 nucleotides read TGTGCCAGCAGCCTGGTGCCTGCAACTAATGAAAAACTGTTTTTT.

Only a few counts were recorded for this clonotype. The V and J genes are TRBV28 and TRBJ2-4, with D perhaps TRBD2 (10 bases). Germline CDR1 is MDHEN and CDR2 is SYDVKM. V gave up 6 bases and J gave up 5 bases, with 32 bases separating them. The CDR3 totals 20 residues. For the CDR3, the DNA is TGTGCCAGCAGGCTCGACAGGGGGAGGTCTAGCGGGAGTAAGGAAAACATTCAGTACTTC. Its protein is CASRLDRGRSSGSKENIQYF.

The sample holds one count of this clonotype. V gene TRBV7-6 combines with J gene TRBJ2-1; D not resolved. CDR3 size: 12 residues. V lost 6 bases to trimming and J lost 4 bases, with 7 bases between them. Germline CDR1 reads SGHVS; CDR2 reads FNYEAQ. CDR3 sequence reads: CASSSAYNEQFF. CDR3 coding DNA: TGTGCCAGCAGTTCGGCTTACAATGAGCAGTTCTTC.

This chain joins TRBV18 and TRBJ2-7; no clear D gene. The V end lost 3 bases, the J end lost 4 bases, and 13 bases lay between the germline ends. The CDR3 has 14 residues. Germline CDR1 KGHSH, CDR2 LQKENI. The CDR3 nucleotides are TGTGCCAGCTCACCGAGACGGAACCCTTACGAGCAGTACGTC. This translates into CASSPRRNPYEQYV.

With respect to this clonotype: Its ends do not fully match the called genes, so a read error is possible. The chain combines TRBV9 with TRBJ2-2; a possible D gene is TRBD2 (5 bases). The CDR3 has 15 amino acids. Looked up from germline, CDR1 is SGDLS and CDR2 is YYNGEE. The CDR3 here is CASSPPHSNTGELLF. The CDR3 coding sequence is TGTGCCAGCAGCCCCCCACACAGCAACACCGGGGAGCTGCTTTTT.

V usage is TRBV6-2 or TRBV6-3 and J usage is TRBJ1-1; D is uncertain. The germline V and J ends were trimmed by 6 bases and 1 base, with 12 bases remaining between them. The germline V gene encodes CDR1 MNHEY and CDR2 SVGEGT. CDR3 length equals 14 residues. The DNA for the CDR3 is TGTGCCAGCAGCCAGGACGGGTCGAACACTGAAGCTTTCTTT. It yields the protein CASSQDGSNTEAFF.

The V and J genes are TRBV20-1 and TRBJ2-7, with D uncertain. The germline V and J ends were trimmed by 2 bases and 4 bases, with 6 bases remaining between them. CDR3 length equals 11 residues. Germline V lookup: CDR1 DFQATT, CDR2 SNEGSKA (reference sequence). CDR3 sequence reads: CSARLLYEQYV. The CDR3 DNA is TGCAGTGCTAGACTTCTATACGAGCAGTACGTC.

The chain recombines TRBV20-1 with TRBJ2-1; D is unresolved. Germline assignment: CDR1 DFQATT and CDR2 SNEGSKA (reference sequence). This CDR3 contains 16 residues. With 3 bases removed from V and 4 bases from J, the gap between germline ends came to 19 bases. This CDR3 reads CSASEGPDHRYNEQFF. For the CDR3, the DNA is TGCAGTGCTAGTGAAGGACCCGATCATCGATACAATGAGCAGTTCTTC.

The V and J genes are TRBV5-1 and TRBJ2-7, with 7 bases lining up with TRBD2. Unmatched junction bases numbered 13, after V lost 0 bases and J lost 4 bases. The CDR3 consists of 17 residues. CDR1 is SGHRS, CDR2 YFSETQ, per germline. CDR3 nucleotides: TGCGCCAGCAGCTTGGGCCCCAGGGAGGCTAGCGGATACGAGCAGTACTTC. Translation: CASSLGPREASGYEQYF. Looking up the rest from reference TRBV5-1 and TRBJ2-7 gives the full variable domain: KAGVTQTPRYLIKTRGQQVTLSCSPISGHRSVSWYQQTPGQGLQFLFEYFSETQRNKGNFPGRFSGRQFSNSRSEMNVSTLELGDSALYLCASSLGPREASGYEQYFGPGTRLTVT.

The CDR3 nucleotides read TGTGCCAGCAGCTTAATGCAGTCGGGACTGAACTACGAGCAGTACTTC. This encodes CASSLMQSGLNYEQYF. J is TRBJ2-7 and V is TRBV11-2; tentatively, D is TRBD2 (6 bases). CDR1 SGHAT and CDR2 FQNNGV come from the germline V gene. The length of the CDR3 is 16 residues. V lost 2 bases and J 3 bases, leaving 17 bases between the germline ends.

The rearrangement uses TRBV7-2 and TRBJ2-3, with 9 bases matching TRBD1. Germline CDR1 is SGHTA and CDR2 is FQGNSA. The ends lost 5 bases at V and 7 bases at J; junction bases unmatched: 4. The length of the CDR3 is 13 residues. CDR3 coding DNA: TGTGCCAGCAGCAACGACAGGGGGTATACGCAGTATTTT. Translation gives CASSNDRGYTQYF.

This chain connects TRBV7-3 to TRBJ2-3; tentatively, D is TRBD2 (5 bases). There are 13 residues in the CDR3. Per the germline V gene, CDR1 is SGHTA and CDR2 is FQGTGA. V dropped 5 bases and J dropped 4 bases, with 10 bases sitting between them. CDR3 protein: CASSRTSPDTQYF. CDR3 nucleotide sequence: TGTGCCAGCAGCCGCACTAGTCCAGATACGCAGTATTTT.

This clonotype was detected a few times. This rearrangement joins TRBV18 to TRBJ2-1; D perhaps matches TRBD1 (6 bases). The V and J ends lost 0 bases and 8 bases respectively, with 11 bases between them. Germline V CDR1 and CDR2: KGHSH, LQKENI. CDR3 length: 14 amino acids. In DNA, the CDR3 is TGTGCCAGCTCACCACCGATACAGGGCCATGAGCAGTTCTTC. Protein: CASSPPIQGHEQFF.